The entry that follows covers one T cell receptor beta chain sequence. The V gene lost 1 base and the J gene lost 9 bases, with 9 bases spanning the gap. The CDR3 runs 13 residues. Germline V gene data show CDR1 as KGHDR and CDR2 as SFDVKD. These data belong to a study of blood T cell repertoires in COVID-19. For the study at large: Spain, Italy and the United States supplied samples that represented acute and convalescent COVID-19. Sources were T cells, B-cell-depleted T cells, or PBMCs; the material itself was cDNA or gDNA.

As processed by the authors: Estimation of nucleated cell counts relied on the amplification of reference gene primers. Libraries were prepared by immunoSEQ multiplex PCR; TCRdb keeps only in-frame clonotypes and omits some of them. D and trimming come from the DNA, and the V and J calls and clone size come from that table. The sample carries some 170,000 clones, more than 60% recorded once. This clonotype was obtained from a man in his 70s with acute or convalescent COVID-19. The sample consisted of peripheral blood. The chain joins TRBV24-1 to TRBJ1-5; D gene uncertain. This chain's CDR3 is CATSDLGGRPQHF. CDR3 bases: TGTGCCACCAGTGATTTAGGTGGGAGGCCCCAGCATTTT.